This record concerns one T cell receptor (beta chain) sequence. No antigen is known for it. Base quality data are lacking; no much larger clone is found one base away. This specimen comes from a study of shared clonotypes between healthy human individuals (dated by TCRdb to about 2020). Background for the entire study: The cohort comprised a couple of women and three men aged 18 to 49 years. For each donor, CD4 naive and CD4 memory were each given three plates, CD8 naive was given two plates, and CD8 memory was given one plate. To estimate repertoire size and how much clonotypes are shared between individuals, the study performed deep sequencing of blood TCR repertoires from roughly five healthy adults. To increase sequencing depth and limit assay-specific biases, TCR repertoire library preparation and sequencing were carried out by different laboratories using diverse techniques. Leukapheresis yielded between about 0.94 and 8.9 billion PBMCs per donor. Overall study results and their limits: Because the study included a small number of donors, the genetic and exposure-history diversity represented was limited. Clonotypes shared by all four sorted-subset donors showed higher generation probabilities than non-shared clonotypes. Naive subsets generally had larger estimated clonotype richness than memory subsets. When a handful of donors were compared, the shared fraction of clonotypes was approximately 5% for naive CD4, 3.5% to 4% for naive CD8, about 2.5% for memory CD4, and 0.35% to 0.5% for memory CD8. Sampling was restricted to blood, and TCR repertoires in tissues likely differ from the TCR repertoires found in blood. Even with the large sequencing depth, rarefaction of the sorted-subset datasets indicated that sequencing was incomplete. Based on pairwise subsampling, the degree of clonotype sharing among donors was expected to be affected by sequencing depth.

CD8 naive samples consisted of CD45RO-negative cells that were positively selected for CCR7, yielding a CD45RA+CCR7+ population without TemRA cells. The donors were healthy, HIV-negative adults with no recently reported acute infections or vaccinations. Every donor was a Caucasian adult residing in Nashville, Tennessee, USA. Blood was obtained by leukapheresis, after which PBMCs were separated by Ficoll-Histopaque density gradient centrifugation and cryopreserved in liquid nitrogen vapor phase. Analytical flow cytometry was used to check the purity and quantity of every magnetically sorted T cell population. From each sorted fraction, genomic DNA was isolated and quantified by UV absorbance on a Nanodrop 2000c. From its cysteine to its phenylalanine, the CDR3 spans 15 amino acids. This entry keeps only the CDR3 DNA: 45 bases, framed from base 1. The V end gives up 4 bases and the J end 7 bases, leaving 9 bases in the junction not matched to a gene. CDR1 and CDR2, looked up from the germline V gene, are MDHEN and SYDVKM.

Using the deep immunoSEQ assay, TCR CDR3 regions were amplified from genomic DNA by multiplex PCR. Genomic DNA extracted from each cell subset was distributed evenly over all wells of several immunoSEQ 96-well plates, and each plate served as one replicate. For sorted subsets, 150 to 250 ng of genomic DNA, equivalent to 25,000 to 30,000 T cell genomes, went into each replicate PCR. The purified libraries were quantified using a Qubit 3.0 fluorometer, sized with a Bioanalyzer 2100, and then quantified again using the KAPA Library Quantification kit. Each immunoSEQ 96-well plate was sequenced on its own single-read 150-cycle Illumina NextSeq 550 flow cell. For the original study's pipeline: Because the immunoSEQ output included only junctional sequences and no quality scores, the filtering could not be the same as the filtering used for full-length reads. Sequences were annotated with PyIR, a Python wrapper for IgBLAST v1.9, using IMGT germline references to assign V/J genes and CDR3. Reads with weak V/J assignments (E-value above 1e-6), missing CDR3, stop codons, out-of-frame junctions, or ambiguous translated residues were removed. V3J clonotypes were defined by identical inferred V gene, J gene, and CDR3 amino acid sequence. Percentage overlap between repertoires was calculated by dividing the number of shared unique clonotypes by the size of the smaller repertoire. Repertoire richness was assessed with RTK rarefaction, the Chao1 estimator, and Recon v2.1 estimates of unobserved clonotypes. Generation probabilities for all TCRbeta clonotypes obtained by the gDNA method from a handful of donors were computed using OLGA. The source is immuneACCESS, and TCRdb retained only in-frame sequences with V and J called. Part of the clones is not carried over; for the studies checked, unresolved V genes explain less than half of this, and the remainder is unexplained. V and J calls and clone size are those listed in that table; D and trimming were worked out from the DNA. For this sample the table gives around 2,000,000 clones, of which about 95% were detected only once. 0.9% to 1.5% of the sample belongs to the ten largest clones.

This clonotype was obtained from a man in his late teens or twenties in good health. The chain was built from TRBV28 and TRBJ2-1; a stretch of 8 junction bases matches TRBD2. Input material: naive CD8+ T cells sorted from blood. The cell subset or site label for this specimen denotes: CD45RA+CCR7+. For the CDR3, the sequence is CASSSRPGGRNEQFF. The DNA reads as follows: TGTGCCAGCAGTTCCCGGCCGGGGGGGAGGAATGAGCAGTTCTTC.